The 21 T cell receptor beta chains presented below share a single source sample, sequenced in a study of blood T cell repertoires in COVID-19. Profiling relied on immunoSEQ multiplex PCR, and the TCRdb table lists in-frame clones only, not all of them. The table lists approximately 400,000 clones, 91% of them singletons, with 0.8% to 0.9% in the top ten. Material: PBMCs or T cells enriched from blood (not recorded which). The receptor source for this set is a woman in her thirties or forties who had been exposed to COVID-19.

This chain connects TRBV7-9 to TRBJ1-1, with D unclear. CDR1 SEHNR and CDR2 FQNEAQ come from the germline V gene (reference sequence). There are 13 residues in the CDR3. The V end lost 2 bases, the J end lost 7 bases, and 11 bases lay between the germline ends. The CDR3 loop reads CASSLSISVEAFF. CDR3 nucleotide sequence: TGTGCCAGCAGCTTATCAATCAGCGTTGAAGCTTTCTTT.

The chain recombines TRBV5-8 with TRBJ2-4; no clear D. With 0 bases removed from V and 9 bases from J, the gap between germline ends came to 13 bases. CDR1 is SGHTS, CDR2 YDEGEE, per germline. The CDR3 consists of 14 residues. As DNA, the CDR3 is TGTGCCAGCAGCTTGGGGCTGAGGAGAAGCATTCAGTACTTC. Its protein is CASSLGLRRSIQYF.

The V call is TRBV9, the J call TRBJ2-1; 9 positions match TRBD2. The CDR3 is 15 residues long. J was trimmed by 9 bases and V by 3 bases; bases with no gene match: 10. Germline CDR1 SGDLS, CDR2 YYNGEE. CDR3 protein: CASSAGTSPTFEQFF. DNA of the CDR3: TGTGCCAGCAGCGCCGGGACTAGCCCTACATTTGAGCAGTTCTTC.

The rearrangement uses TRBV30 and TRBJ1-5, with TRBD1 matching 9 bases. Germline CDR1 is GTSNPN and CDR2 is SVGIG (reference sequence). The CDR3 is made up of 16 amino acids. Trimming at V came to 3 bases and at J to 4 bases, leaving 10 bases not matched to a gene. The CDR3 sequence: CAWSRPGTGWNQPQHF. The CDR3 DNA sequence: TGTGCCTGGAGCCGTCCCGGGACAGGGTGGAATCAGCCCCAGCATTTT.

Regarding this clone: The DNA is left out, because the CDR3 cannot be placed on it with certainty; the CDR3 is given as TCRdb lists it. V is TRBV12-3 or TRBV12-4 and J is TRBJ1-2. The CDR3 is 13 residues long, counting both termini. This chain's CDR3 is CASSSSTRYGYTF.

The chain links TRBV19 to TRBJ2-5; D unclear. This CDR3 has 14 residues. Germline loops: CDR1 LNHDA, CDR2 SQIVND (reference sequence). The V end lost 5 bases, the J end lost 2 bases, and 12 bases lay between the germline ends. CDR3: CASSLTGSQETQYF. CDR3 sequence (DNA): TGTGCCAGTAGTCTAACGGGTTCTCAAGAGACCCAGTACTTC.

This chain uses TRBV3-1 (or the pseudogene TRBV3-2) with TRBJ1-3; the D is unclear. The germline CDR1 and CDR2 sequences are LGHDT and YNNKEL (reference sequence). The CDR3 extends over 14 amino acids. V lost 7 bases to trimming and J lost 0 bases, with 10 bases between them. The CDR3 is CASKADASGNTIYF. In DNA, the CDR3 is TGTGCCAGCAAGGCGGATGCCTCTGGAAACACCATATATTTT.

The gene calls are TRBV19 and TRBJ2-1, with D perhaps TRBD1 (5 bases). Germline V gene sequence: CDR1 LNHDA, CDR2 SQIVND (reference sequence). The ends were cut back, 5 bases at V and 4 bases at J, with 12 bases in the middle. The CDR3 covers 14 residues. CDR3 amino acids: CASSVVGQYNEQFF. The CDR3, as DNA: TGTGCCAGTAGTGTTGTGGGGCAGTACAATGAGCAGTTCTTC.

The chain is built from TRBV5-1 and TRBJ1-4; 8 bases fit TRBD1. V lost 2 bases, J lost 8 bases, and 5 bases stayed unmatched. The CDR3 totals 14 residues. Germline CDR1 is SGHRS and CDR2 is YFSETQ. CDR3 sequence (DNA): TGCGCCAGCAGCTTCGGGACAGGAAGGGAAAAACTGTTTTTT. Protein: CASSFGTGREKLFF.

CDR3 sequence: CASSVQSRVNTEAFF. CDR3 in DNA: TGTGCCAGCAGCGTCCAGAGTCGGGTGAACACTGAAGCTTTCTTT. The chain employs TRBV21-1 and TRBJ1-1. TRBV21-1 is tagged as a pseudogene. The CDR3 totals 15 residues.

This chain uses TRBV6-2 or TRBV6-3 with TRBJ1-5, with 8 bases that match TRBD1. The germline CDR1 and CDR2 sequences are MNHEY and SVGEGT. After removal of 3 bases from V and 6 bases from J, the junction contained 10 bases not matched to a gene. The CDR3 contains 16 residues. CDR3 in amino acids: CASSYPDRGGRQPQHF. CDR3 coding DNA: TGTGCCAGCAGTTATCCCGACAGGGGTGGACGTCAGCCCCAGCATTTT.

The chain has TRBV7-8 and TRBJ1-1, with TRBD1 identical over 7 bases. The trim removed 3 bases at V and 5 bases at J, leaving 3 bases unmatched. Germline assignment: CDR1 SGHVS and CDR2 FQNEAQ. There are 13 residues in the CDR3. CDR3 region: CASSFDRATEAFF. For the CDR3, the DNA is TGTGCCAGCAGCTTCGACAGGGCGACTGAAGCTTTCTTT.

This clone appeared once. The chain carries TRBV10-3 and TRBJ2-3; 7 bases are a match to TRBD2. Unmatched junction bases numbered 3, after V lost 8 bases and J lost 1 base. The CDR3 sequence is 13 residues long. CDR1 and CDR2 from the germline V gene are ENHRY and SYGVKD. Here the CDR3 reads CAIRGVGTDTQYF. The CDR3 DNA is TGTGCCATCCGGGGGGTCGGCACAGATACGCAGTATTTT.

This clone was detected only once. This rearrangement joins TRBV12-3 or TRBV12-4 to TRBJ2-3, with a possible D match to TRBD2 (6 bases). The CDR3 totals 11 residues. Trimming cost V 8 bases and J 10 bases, with 13 bases left between them. CDR3 loop: CASGRDFSQYF. DNA for the CDR3: TGTGCCAGCGGCCGGGACTTCTCGCAGTATTTT.

This clone turned up a few times. The V call is TRBV7-3, the J call TRBJ1-6; a weak D match, TRBD1 (6 bases). Germline CDR1 SGHTA, CDR2 FQGTGA. V was cut by 5 bases and J by 7 bases, with 12 bases left in between. The CDR3 contains 14 residues. CDR3 region: CASSLGQKNSPLHF. In DNA, the CDR3 is TGTGCCAGCAGCCTAGGACAGAAGAATTCACCCCTCCACTTT.

This sequence joins TRBV5-6 and TRBJ2-6; tentative D call: TRBD1 (5 bases). V lost 0 bases and J 1 base, leaving 5 bases between the germline ends. Germline V gene lookup returns CDR1 SGHDT and CDR2 YYEEEE. The CDR3 length is 15 residues. CDR3 loop: CASSLEGSGANVLTF. CDR3 coding DNA: TGTGCCAGCAGCTTGGAGGGGTCTGGGGCCAACGTCCTGACTTTC.

The chain joins TRBV9 to TRBJ1-3; no reliable D call. CDR1 and CDR2 (germline): SGDLS, YYNGEE. The CDR3 has 17 residues. The V end was cut by 0 bases, the J end by 0 bases, with 13 bases between. This CDR3 is CASSVARRPYSGNTIYF. DNA of the CDR3: TGTGCCAGCAGCGTAGCCAGGCGCCCGTACTCTGGAAACACCATATATTTT.

This clone was counted a few times. The chain has TRBV7-9 and TRBJ1-1; unclear D gene. Germline V CDR1 and CDR2: SEHNR, FQNEAQ (reference sequence). Trimming stripped 3 bases from V and 6 bases from J, with 8 bases between. This CDR3 spans 12 amino acids. As DNA, the CDR3 is TGTGCCAGCAGCTTCTCGGAGGCTGAAGCTTTCTTT. This gives the protein CASSFSEAEAFF.

The chain carries TRBV19 and TRBJ1-1; D not resolved. The V end was cut by 4 bases, the J end by 1 base, with 10 bases between. Germline V CDR1 and CDR2: LNHDA, SQIVND (reference sequence). There are 14 residues in the CDR3. The CDR3 sequence is CASSTRTRNTEAFF. The CDR3 DNA sequence: TGTGCCAGTAGTACCCGAACAAGGAACACTGAAGCTTTCTTT.

V and J are TRBV6-5 and TRBJ2-1, with D perhaps TRBD2 (6 bases). CDR1 MNHEY and CDR2 SVGAGI come from the germline V gene. This CDR3 is 13 amino acids long. Trimming pared 9 bases from V and 10 bases from J, leaving 19 bases between. The CDR3 protein is CARSAHLGGEQFF. In DNA, the CDR3 is TGTGCCAGAAGCGCTCATCTTGGGGGGGAGCAGTTCTTC.

The chain couples TRBV3-1 (or the pseudogene TRBV3-2) to TRBJ1-1, with D hard to call. V lost 5 bases and J 10 bases, leaving 11 bases between the germline ends. Germline loops: CDR1 LGHDT, CDR2 YNNKEL (reference sequence). This CDR3 contains 11 residues. The CDR3 is CASSSRRGAFF. CDR3 DNA sequence: TGTGCCAGCAGCTCCAGGCGGGGAGCTTTCTTT.